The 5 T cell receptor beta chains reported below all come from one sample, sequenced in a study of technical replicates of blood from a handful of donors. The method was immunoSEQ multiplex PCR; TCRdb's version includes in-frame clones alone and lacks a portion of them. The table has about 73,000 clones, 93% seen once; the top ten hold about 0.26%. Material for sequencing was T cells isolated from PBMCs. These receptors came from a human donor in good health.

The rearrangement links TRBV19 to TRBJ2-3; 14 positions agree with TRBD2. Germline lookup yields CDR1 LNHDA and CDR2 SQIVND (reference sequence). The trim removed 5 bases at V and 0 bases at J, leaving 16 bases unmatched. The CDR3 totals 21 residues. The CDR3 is CASSPRLAGGLGGSSTDTQYF. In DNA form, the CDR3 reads TGTGCCAGTAGTCCCCGACTAGCGGGAGGGCTCGGGGGCTCTAGCACAGATACGCAGTATTTT.

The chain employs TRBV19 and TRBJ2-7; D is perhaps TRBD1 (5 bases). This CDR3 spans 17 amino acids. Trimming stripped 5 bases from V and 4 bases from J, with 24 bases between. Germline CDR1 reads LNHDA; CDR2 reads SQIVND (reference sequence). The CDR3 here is CASSRSPGPAKGYEQYF. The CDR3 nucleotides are TGTGCCAGTAGTCGTTCCCCAGGCCCGGCCAAGGGGTACGAGCAGTACTTC. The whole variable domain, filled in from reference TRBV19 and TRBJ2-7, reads DGGITQSPKYLFRKEGQNVTLSCEQNLNHDAMYWYRQDPGQGLRLIYYSQIVNDFQKGDIAEGYSVSREKKESFPLTVTSAQKNPTAFYLCASSRSPGPAKGYEQYFGPGTRLTVT.

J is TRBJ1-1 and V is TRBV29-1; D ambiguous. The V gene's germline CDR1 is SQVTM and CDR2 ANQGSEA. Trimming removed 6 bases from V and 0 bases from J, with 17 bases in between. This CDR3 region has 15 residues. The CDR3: CSVKPKLNMNTEAFF. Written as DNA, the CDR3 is TGCAGCGTAAAACCGAAGCTAAATATGAACACTGAAGCTTTCTTT.

CDR3 protein: CASSKGIAGVNEQFF. CDR3 bases: TGTGCCAGCTCAAAAGGGATAGCGGGAGTCAATGAGCAGTTCTTC. The genes are TRBV6-5 and TRBJ2-1; 9 bases agree with TRBD2. The germline V gene encodes CDR1 MNHEY and CDR2 SVGAGI. This CDR3 spans 15 amino acids. V dropped 8 bases and J dropped 6; count of bases not matched to a gene: 11.

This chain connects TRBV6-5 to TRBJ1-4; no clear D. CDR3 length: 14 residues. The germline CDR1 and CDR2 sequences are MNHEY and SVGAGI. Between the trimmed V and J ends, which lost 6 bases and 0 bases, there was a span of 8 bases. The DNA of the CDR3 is TGTGCCAGCAGACCTCCGGCAACTAATGAAAAACTGTTTTTT. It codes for CASRPPATNEKLFF.